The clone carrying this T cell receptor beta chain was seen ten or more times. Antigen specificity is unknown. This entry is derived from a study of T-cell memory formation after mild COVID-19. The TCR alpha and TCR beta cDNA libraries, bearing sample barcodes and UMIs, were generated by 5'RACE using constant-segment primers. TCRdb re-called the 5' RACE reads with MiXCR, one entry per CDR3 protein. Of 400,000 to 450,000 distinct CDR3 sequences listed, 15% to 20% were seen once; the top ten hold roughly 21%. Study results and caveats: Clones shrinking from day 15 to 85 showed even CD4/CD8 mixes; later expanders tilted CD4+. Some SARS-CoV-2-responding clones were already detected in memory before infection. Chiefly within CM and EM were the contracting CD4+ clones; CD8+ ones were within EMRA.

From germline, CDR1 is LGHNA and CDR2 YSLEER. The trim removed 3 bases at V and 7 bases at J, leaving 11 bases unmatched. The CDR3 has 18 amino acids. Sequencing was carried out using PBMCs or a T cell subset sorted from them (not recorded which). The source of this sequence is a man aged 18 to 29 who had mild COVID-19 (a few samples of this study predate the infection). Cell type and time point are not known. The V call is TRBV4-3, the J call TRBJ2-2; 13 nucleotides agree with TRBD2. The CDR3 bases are TGCGCCAGCAGCCAGGAAACCGGGACTAGCGGGGAGGACGGGGAGCTGTTTTTT. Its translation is CASSQETGTSGEDGELFF.